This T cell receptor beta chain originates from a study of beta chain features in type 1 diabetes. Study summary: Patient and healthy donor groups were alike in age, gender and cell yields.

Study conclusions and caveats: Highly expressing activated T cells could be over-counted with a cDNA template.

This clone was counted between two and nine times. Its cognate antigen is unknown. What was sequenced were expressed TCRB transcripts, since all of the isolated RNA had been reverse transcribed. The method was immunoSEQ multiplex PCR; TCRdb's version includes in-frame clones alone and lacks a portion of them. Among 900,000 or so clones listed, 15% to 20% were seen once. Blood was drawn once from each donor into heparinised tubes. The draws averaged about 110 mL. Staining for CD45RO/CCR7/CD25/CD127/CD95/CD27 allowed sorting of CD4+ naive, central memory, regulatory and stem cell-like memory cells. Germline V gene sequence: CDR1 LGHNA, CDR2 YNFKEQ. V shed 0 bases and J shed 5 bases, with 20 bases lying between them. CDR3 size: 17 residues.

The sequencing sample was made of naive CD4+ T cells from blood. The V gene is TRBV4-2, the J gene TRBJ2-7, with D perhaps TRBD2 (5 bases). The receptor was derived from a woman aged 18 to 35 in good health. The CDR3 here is CASSQEGAGAPYHEQYF. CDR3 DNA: TGTGCCAGCAGCCAAGAAGGCGCGGGTGCCCCCTACCACGAGCAGTACTTC.